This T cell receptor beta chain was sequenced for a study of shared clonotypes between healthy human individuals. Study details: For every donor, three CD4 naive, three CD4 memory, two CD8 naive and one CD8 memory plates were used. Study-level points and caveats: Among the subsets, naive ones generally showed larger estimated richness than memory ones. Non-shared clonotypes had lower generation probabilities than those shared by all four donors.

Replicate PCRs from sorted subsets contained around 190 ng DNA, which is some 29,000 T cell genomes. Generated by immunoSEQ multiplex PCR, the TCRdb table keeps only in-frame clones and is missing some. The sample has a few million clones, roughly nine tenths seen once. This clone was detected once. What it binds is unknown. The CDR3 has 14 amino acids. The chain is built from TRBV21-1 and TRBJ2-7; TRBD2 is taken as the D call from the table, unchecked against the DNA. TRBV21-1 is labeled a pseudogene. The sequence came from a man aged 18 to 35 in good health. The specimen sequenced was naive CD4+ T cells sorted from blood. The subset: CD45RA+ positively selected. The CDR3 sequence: CASSVSSGVNEQYF. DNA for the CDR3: TGTGCCAGCAGCGTTTCTAGCGGGGTAAACGAGCAGTACTTC.